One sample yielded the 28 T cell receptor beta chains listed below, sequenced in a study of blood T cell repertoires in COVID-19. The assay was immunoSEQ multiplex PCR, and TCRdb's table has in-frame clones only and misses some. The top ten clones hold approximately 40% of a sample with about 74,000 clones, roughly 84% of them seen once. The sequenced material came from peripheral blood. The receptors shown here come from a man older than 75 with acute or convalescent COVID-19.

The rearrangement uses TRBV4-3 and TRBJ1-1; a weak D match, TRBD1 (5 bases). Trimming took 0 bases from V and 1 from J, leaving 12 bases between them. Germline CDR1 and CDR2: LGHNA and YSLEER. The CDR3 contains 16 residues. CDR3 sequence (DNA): TGCGCCAGCAGCCAAGATGGGCAGGGAGGGAACACTGAAGCTTTCTTT. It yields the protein CASSQDGQGGNTEAFF.

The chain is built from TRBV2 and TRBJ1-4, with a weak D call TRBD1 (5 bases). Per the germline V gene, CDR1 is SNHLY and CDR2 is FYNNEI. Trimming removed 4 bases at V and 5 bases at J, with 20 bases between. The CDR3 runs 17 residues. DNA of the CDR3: TGTGCCAGCAGTGCGACAGTCCCAACTAACACCAATGAAAAACTGTTTTTT. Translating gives CASSATVPTNTNEKLFF.

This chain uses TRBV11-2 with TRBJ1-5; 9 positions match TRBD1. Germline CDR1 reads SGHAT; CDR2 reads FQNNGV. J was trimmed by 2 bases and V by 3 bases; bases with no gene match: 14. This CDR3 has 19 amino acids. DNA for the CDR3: TGTGCCAGCAGCTTGGAGGGACAGGGCAAGGGCGGAGGCAATCAGCCCCAGCATTTT. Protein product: CASSLEGQGKGGGNQPQHF.

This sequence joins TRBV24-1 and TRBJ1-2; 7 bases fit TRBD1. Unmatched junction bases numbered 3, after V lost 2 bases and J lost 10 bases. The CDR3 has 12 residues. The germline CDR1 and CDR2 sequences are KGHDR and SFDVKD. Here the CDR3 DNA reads TGTGCCACCAGTGATTACAGGGGTTCCTACACCTTC. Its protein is CATSDYRGSYTF.

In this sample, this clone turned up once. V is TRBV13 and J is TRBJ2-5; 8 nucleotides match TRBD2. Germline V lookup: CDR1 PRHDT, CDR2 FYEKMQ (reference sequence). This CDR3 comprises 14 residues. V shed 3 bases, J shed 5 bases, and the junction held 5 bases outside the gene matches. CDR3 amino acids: CASSFGTSLETQYF. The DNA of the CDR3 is TGTGCCAGCAGCTTCGGGACTAGTTTGGAGACCCAGTACTTC.

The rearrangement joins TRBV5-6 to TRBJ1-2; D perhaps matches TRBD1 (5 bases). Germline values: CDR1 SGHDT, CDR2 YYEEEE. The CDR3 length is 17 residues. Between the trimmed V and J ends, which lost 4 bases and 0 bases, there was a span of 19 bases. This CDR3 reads CASSGGIRGPANYGYTF. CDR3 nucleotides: TGTGCCAGCAGCGGGGGGATCCGAGGACCTGCTAACTATGGCTACACCTTC.

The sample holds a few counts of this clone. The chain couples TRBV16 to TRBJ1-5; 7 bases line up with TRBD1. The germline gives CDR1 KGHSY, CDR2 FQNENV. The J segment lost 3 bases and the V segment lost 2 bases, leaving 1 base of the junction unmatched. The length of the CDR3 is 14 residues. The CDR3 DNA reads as TGTGCCAGCAGCCAAGGACAGGACAATCAGCCCCAGCATTTT. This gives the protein CASSQGQDNQPQHF.

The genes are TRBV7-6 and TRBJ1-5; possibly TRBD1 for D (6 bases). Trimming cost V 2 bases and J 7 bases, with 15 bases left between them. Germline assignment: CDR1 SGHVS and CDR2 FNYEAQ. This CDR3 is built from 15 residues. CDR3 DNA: TGTGCCAGCAGCTTAACCGCAGGGGTTGGCCAGCCCCAGCATTTT. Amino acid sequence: CASSLTAGVGQPQHF.

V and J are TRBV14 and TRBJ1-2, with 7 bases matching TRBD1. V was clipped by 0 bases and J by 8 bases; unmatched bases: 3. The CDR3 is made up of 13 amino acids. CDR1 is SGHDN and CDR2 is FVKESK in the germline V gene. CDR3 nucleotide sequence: TGTGCCAGCAGCCAAGAACAGGGGCGGGGCTACACCTTC. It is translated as CASSQEQGRGYTF. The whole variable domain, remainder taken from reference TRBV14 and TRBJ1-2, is EAGVTQFPSHSVIEKGQTVTLRCDPISGHDNLYWYRRVMGKEIKFLLHFVKESKQDESGMPNNRFLAERTGGTYSTLKVQPAELEDSGVYFCASSQEQGRGYTFGSGTRLTVV.

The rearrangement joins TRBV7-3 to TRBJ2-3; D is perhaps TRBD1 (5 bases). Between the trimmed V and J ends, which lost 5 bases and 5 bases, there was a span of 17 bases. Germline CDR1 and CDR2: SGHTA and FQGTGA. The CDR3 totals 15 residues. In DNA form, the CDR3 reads TGTGCCAGCAGCCCTCAGGGCACCCGCGGAGATACGCAGTATTTT. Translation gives CASSPQGTRGDTQYF.

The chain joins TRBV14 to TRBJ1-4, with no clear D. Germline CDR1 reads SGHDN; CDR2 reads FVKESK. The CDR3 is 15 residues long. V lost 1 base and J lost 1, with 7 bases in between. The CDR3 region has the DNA TGTGCCAGCAGCCAAGGCTGGCTAACTAATGAAAAACTGTTTTTT. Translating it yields CASSQGWLTNEKLFF. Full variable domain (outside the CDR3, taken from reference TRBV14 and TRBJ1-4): EAGVTQFPSHSVIEKGQTVTLRCDPISGHDNLYWYRRVMGKEIKFLLHFVKESKQDESGMPNNRFLAERTGGTYSTLKVQPAELEDSGVYFCASSQGWLTNEKLFFGSGTQLSVL.

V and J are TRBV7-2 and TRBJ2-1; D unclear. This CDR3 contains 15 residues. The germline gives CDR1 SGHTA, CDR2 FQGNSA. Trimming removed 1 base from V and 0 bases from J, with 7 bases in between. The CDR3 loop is CASSLGPSSYNEQFF. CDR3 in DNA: TGTGCCAGCAGCTTAGGTCCCTCCTCCTACAATGAGCAGTTCTTC.

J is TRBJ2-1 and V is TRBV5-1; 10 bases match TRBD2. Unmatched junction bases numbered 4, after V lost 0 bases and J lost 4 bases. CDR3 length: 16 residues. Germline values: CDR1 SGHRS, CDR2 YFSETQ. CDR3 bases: TGCGCCAGCAGCTTGGGGGCTAGCGGGGGATACAATGAGCAGTTCTTC. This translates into CASSLGASGGYNEQFF. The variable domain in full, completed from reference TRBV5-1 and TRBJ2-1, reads KAGVTQTPRYLIKTRGQQVTLSCSPISGHRSVSWYQQTPGQGLQFLFEYFSETQRNKGNFPGRFSGRQFSNSRSEMNVSTLELGDSALYLCASSLGASGGYNEQFFGPGTRLTVL.

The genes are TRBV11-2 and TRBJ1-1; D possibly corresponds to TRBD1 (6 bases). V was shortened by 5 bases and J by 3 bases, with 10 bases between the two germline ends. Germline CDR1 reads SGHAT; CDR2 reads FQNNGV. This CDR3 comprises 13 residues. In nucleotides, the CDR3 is TGTGCCAGCAGCCTAGGGGGGGACACTGAAGCTTTCTTT. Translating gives CASSLGGDTEAFF.

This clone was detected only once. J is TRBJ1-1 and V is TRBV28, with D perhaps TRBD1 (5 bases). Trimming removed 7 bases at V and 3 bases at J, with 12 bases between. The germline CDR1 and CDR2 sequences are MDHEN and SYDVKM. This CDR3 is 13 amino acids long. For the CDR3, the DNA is TGTGCCAGCAACCCCCAGGGTTACACTGAAGCTTTCTTT. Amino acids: CASNPQGYTEAFF.

CDR3 nucleotides: TGCAGTGCTAGAGATTCTTACGAGCAGTACTTC. This codes for CSARDSYEQYF. The chain is built from TRBV20-1 and TRBJ2-7; unclear D gene. Germline values: CDR1 DFQATT, CDR2 SNEGSKA (reference sequence). This CDR3 region has 11 residues. V gave up 0 bases and J gave up 4 bases, with 4 bases separating them.

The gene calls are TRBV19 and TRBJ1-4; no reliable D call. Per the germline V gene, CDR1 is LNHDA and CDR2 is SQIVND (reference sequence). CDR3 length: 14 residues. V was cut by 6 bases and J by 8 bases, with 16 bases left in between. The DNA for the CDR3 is TGTGCCAGTAGATGGACTCAGGATCGGGAAAAACTGTTTTTT. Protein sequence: CASRWTQDREKLFF.

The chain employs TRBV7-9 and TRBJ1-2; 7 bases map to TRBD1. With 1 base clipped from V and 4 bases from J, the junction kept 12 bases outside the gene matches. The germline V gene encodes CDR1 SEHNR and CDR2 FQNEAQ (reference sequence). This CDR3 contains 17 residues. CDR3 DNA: TGTGCCAGCAGCTTAGGGATGTCAACAGGGGTCGGCTATGGCTACACCTTC. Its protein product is CASSLGMSTGVGYGYTF.

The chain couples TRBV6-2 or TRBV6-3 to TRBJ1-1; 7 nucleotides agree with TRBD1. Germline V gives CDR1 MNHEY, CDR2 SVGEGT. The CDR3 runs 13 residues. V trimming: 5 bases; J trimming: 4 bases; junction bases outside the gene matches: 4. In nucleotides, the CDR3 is TGTGCCAGCAGTCACCCAGGGGGCACTGAAGCTTTCTTT. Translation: CASSHPGGTEAFF.

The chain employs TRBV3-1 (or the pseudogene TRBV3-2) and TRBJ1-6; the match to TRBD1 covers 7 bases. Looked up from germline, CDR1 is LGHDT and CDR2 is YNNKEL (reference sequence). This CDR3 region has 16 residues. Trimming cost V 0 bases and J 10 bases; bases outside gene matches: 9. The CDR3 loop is CASSQDRNRGGSPLHF. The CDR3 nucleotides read TGTGCCAGCAGCCAAGATAGGAACAGGGGTGGGTCACCCCTCCACTTT.

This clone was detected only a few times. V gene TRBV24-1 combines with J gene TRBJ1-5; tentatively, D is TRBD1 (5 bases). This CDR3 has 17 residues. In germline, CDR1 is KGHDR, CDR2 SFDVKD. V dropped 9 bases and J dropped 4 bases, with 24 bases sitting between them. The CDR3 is CATGELLFDSPNQPQHF. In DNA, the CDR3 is TGTGCCACCGGGGAATTACTTTTTGACAGCCCTAATCAGCCCCAGCATTTT.

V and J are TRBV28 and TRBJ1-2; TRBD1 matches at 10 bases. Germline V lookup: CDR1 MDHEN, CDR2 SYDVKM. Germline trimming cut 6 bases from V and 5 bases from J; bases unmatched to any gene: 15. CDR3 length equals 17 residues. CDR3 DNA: TGTGCCAGCAGGTTAACCCGAGGGGGACAGGGGAGATATGGCTACACCTTC. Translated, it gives CASRLTRGGQGRYGYTF.

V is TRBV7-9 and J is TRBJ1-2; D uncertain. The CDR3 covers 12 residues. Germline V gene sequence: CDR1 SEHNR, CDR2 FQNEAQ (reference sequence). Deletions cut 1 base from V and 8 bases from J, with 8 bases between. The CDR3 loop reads CASSLGARGYTF. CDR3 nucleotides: TGTGCCAGCAGCTTAGGGGCCCGGGGCTACACCTTC.

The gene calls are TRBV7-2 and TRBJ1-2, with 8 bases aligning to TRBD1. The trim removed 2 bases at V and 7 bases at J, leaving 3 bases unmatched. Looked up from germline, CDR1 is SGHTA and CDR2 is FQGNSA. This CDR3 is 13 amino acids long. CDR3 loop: CASSLQGALGYTF. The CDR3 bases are TGTGCCAGCAGCTTACAGGGGGCGCTTGGCTACACCTTC.

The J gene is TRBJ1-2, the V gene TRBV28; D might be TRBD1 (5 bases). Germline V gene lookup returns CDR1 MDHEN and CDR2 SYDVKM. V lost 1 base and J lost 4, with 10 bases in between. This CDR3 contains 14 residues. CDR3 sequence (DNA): TGTGCCAGCAGTTTATTCCAGGGCTCCTATGGCTACACCTTC. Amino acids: CASSLFQGSYGYTF.

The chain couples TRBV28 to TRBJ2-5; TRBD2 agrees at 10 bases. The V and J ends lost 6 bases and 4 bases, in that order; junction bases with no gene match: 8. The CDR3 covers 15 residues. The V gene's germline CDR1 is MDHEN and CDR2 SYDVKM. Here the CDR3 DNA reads TGTGCCAGCAGCCTGTTTGGACTAGCGGTAGAGACCCAGTACTTC. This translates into CASSLFGLAVETQYF. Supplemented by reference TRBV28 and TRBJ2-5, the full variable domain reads DVKVTQSSRYLVKRTGEKVFLECVQDMDHENMFWYRQDPGLGLRLIYFSYDVKMKEKGDIPEGYSVSREKKERFSLILESASTNQTSMYLCASSLFGLAVETQYFGPGTRLLVL.

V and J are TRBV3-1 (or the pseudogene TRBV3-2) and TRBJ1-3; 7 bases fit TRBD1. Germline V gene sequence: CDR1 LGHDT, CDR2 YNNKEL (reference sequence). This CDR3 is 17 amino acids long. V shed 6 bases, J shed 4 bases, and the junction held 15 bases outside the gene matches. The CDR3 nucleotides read TGTGCCAGCAGTCCTGAGGTGGGCAGGGGGGAAGGAAACACCATATATTTT. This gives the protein CASSPEVGRGEGNTIYF.

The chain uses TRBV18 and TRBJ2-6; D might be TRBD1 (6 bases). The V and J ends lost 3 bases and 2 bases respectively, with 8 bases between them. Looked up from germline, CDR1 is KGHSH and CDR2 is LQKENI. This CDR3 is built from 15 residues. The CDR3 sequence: CASSPDRAGANVLTF. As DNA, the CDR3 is TGTGCCAGCTCACCGGACAGAGCTGGGGCCAACGTCCTGACTTTC.